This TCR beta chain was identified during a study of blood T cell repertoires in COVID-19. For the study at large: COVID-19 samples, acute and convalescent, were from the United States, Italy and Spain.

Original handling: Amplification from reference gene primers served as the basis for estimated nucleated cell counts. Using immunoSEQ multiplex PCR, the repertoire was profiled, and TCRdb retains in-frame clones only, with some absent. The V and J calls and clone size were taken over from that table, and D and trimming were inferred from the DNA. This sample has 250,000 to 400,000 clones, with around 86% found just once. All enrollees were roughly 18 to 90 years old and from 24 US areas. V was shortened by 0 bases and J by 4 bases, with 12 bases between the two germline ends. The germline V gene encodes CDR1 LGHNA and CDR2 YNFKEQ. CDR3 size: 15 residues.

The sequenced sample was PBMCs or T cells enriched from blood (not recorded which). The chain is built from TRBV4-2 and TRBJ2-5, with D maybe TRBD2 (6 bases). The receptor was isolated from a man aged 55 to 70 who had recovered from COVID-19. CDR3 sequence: CASSQDRGTGETQYF. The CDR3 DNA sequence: TGTGCCAGCAGCCAAGACCGGGGGACTGGAGAGACCCAGTACTTC.